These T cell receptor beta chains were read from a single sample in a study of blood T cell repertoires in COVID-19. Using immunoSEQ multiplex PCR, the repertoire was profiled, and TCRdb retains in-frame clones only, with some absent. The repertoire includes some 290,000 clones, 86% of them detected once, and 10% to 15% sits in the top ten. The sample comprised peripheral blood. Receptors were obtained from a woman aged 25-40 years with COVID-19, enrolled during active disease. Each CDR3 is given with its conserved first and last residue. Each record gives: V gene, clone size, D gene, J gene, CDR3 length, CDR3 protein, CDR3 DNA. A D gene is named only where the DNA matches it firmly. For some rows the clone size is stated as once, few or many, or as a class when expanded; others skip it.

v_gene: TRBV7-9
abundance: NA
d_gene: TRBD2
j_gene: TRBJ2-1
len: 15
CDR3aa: CASSLSRGEHNEQFF
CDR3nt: TGTGCCAGCAGCTTATCGCGGGGGGAGCACAATGAGCAGTTCTTC

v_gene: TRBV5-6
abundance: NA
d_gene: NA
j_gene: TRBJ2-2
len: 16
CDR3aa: CASSLYAGANTGELFF
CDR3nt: TGTGCCAGCAGCTTGTATGCAGGGGCGAACACCGGGGAGCTGTTTTTT

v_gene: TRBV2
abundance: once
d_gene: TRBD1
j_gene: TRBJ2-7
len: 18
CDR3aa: CASSENKRRQGPLGEQYF
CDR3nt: TGTGCCAGCAGTGAAAATAAGCGGAGACAGGGCCCCCTGGGCGAGCAGTACTTC

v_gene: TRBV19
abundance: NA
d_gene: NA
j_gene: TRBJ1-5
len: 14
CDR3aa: CASNVTPFNQPQHF
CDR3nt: TGTGCCAGTAATGTGACACCGTTTAATCAGCCCCAGCATTTT

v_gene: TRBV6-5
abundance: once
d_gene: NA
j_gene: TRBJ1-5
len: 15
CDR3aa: CASTQDIYSNQPQHF
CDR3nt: TGTGCCAGCACCCAGGACATTTATAGCAATCAGCCCCAGCATTTT

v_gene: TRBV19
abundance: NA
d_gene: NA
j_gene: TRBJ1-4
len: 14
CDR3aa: CASSIGRTVEKLFF
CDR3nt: TGTGCCAGTAGTATAGGGAGGACAGTTGAAAAACTGTTTTTT

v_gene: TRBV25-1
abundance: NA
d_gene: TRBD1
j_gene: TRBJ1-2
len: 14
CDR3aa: CASSPADRGYGYTF
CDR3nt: TGTGCCAGCAGCCCCGCCGACAGGGGATATGGCTACACCTTC

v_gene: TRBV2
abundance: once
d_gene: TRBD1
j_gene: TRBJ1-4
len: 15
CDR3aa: CASSGGTGVNEKLFF
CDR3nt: TGTGCCAGCAGTGGAGGGACAGGGGTTAATGAAAAACTGTTTTTT

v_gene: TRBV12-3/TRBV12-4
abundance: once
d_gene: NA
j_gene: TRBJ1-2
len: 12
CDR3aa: CASSLQDYGYTF
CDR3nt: TGTGCCAGCAGTTTACAGGACTATGGCTACACCTTC

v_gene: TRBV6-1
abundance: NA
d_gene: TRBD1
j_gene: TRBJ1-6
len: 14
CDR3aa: CASTQGARNSPLHF
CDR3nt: TGTGCCAGCACCCAGGGGGCGCGAAATTCACCCCTCCACTTT